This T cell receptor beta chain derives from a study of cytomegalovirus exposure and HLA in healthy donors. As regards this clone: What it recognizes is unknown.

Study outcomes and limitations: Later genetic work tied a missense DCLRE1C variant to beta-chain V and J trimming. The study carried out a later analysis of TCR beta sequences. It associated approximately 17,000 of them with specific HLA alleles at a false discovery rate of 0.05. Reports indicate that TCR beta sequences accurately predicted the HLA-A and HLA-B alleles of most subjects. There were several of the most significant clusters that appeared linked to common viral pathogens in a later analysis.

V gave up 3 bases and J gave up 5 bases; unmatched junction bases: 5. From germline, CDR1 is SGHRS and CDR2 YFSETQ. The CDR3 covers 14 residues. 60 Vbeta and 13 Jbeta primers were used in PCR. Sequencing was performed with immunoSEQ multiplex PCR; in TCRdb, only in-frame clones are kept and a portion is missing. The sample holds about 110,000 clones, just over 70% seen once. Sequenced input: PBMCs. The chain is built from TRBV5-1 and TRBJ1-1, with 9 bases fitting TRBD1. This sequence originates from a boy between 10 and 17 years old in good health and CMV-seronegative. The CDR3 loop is CASSSRQGGTEAFF. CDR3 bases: TGCGCCAGCAGCTCCCGACAGGGGGGGACTGAAGCTTTCTTT.